This T cell receptor (beta chain) was retrieved from a study of shared T cell receptors in the human thymus. Trimming pared 7 bases from V and 1 base from J, leaving 18 bases between. CDR3 length equals 16 residues. Germline CDR1 and CDR2: SGHAT and FQNNGV. Sequenced by immunoSEQ multiplex PCR; TCRdb stores in-frame clones only, minus some. The data hold hundreds of thousands of clones, with roughly 90% observed a single time. These same data were also listed under a study on human thymus T cells. This second study notes: The people who donated were healthy Finnish babies having corrective surgery for congenital heart defects. Thymic samples were excised during corrective heart operations. What appeared biased in thymic and blood repertoires was the usage of V and J genes. Related research found strongly overlapping thymic repertoires in unrelated individuals.

The clonotype originates from a boy less than two years old with a congenital heart defect. The sample consisted of thymocytes. This chain links TRBV11-2 with TRBJ2-3, with D perhaps matching TRBD2 (6 bases). The DNA of the CDR3 is TGTGCCAGCATGAGAAGGGGCGGGATGCGCACAGATACGCAGTATTTT. Its protein is CASMRRGGMRTDTQYF.